These 21 T cell receptor beta chains came from one sample sequenced in a study of prognosis after radiotherapy for stage I lung cancer. CDR3 of TCR beta was amplified from genomic DNA via a two-round multiplex PCR. The first round of PCR was done with primers that matched each TRBV and TRBJ gene. One entry per CDR3 protein, called by TCRdb with MiXCR from the multiplex PCR reads. The sample lists about 34,000 distinct CDR3 sequences, 25% to 40% occurring once. The sequenced sample was PBMCs, obtained before or after stereotactic body radiation therapy (not recorded which). These receptors originate from a donor over 45 with non-small cell lung cancer.

This clonotype was found many times. The gene calls are TRBV14 and TRBJ2-7; D is tentatively TRBD1 or TRBD2 (5 bases each). Between the trimmed V and J ends, which lost 0 bases and 7 bases, there was a span of 10 bases. Germline-derived CDR1 and CDR2 are SGHDN and FVKESK. CDR3 length: 13 amino acids. This CDR3 is CASSQDLRGEQYF. The CDR3 nucleotides are TGTGCCAGCAGCCAAGATTTGAGGGGAGAGCAGTACTTC.

This clonotype was recorded many times. J is TRBJ1-5 and V is TRBV4-1; 8 bases fit TRBD1. Germline-derived CDR1 and CDR2 are MGHRA and YSYEKL. J was trimmed by 0 bases and V by 4 bases; bases with no gene match: 5. This CDR3 is 16 amino acids long. CDR3 nucleotide sequence: TGCGCCAGCAGCCCGGGACAGGCACCTAGCAATCAGCCCCAGCATTTT. The encoded protein is CASSPGQAPSNQPQHF.

This clonotype was seen ten or more times. This sequence joins TRBV7-9 and TRBJ2-1; no clear D. Trimming removed 1 base from V and 4 bases from J, with 5 bases in between. There are 13 residues in the CDR3. The germline V gene has CDR1 SEHNR and CDR2 FQNEAQ (reference sequence). CDR3 sequence (DNA): TGTGCCAGCAGCTTAGGCCAATACAATGAGCAGTTCTTC. It encodes CASSLGQYNEQFF.

This clonotype occurred many times. V and J are TRBV4-1 and TRBJ1-6, with D possibly TRBD1 on 5 matching bases. The CDR3 spans 18 residues. V was cut by 1 base and J by 4 bases, with 17 bases left in between. CDR1 and CDR2 (germline): MGHRA, YSYEKL. Written as DNA, the CDR3 is TGCGCCAGCAGCCAAGTTTTGATGGGGCGCAAGTATAATTCACCCCTCCACTTT. Translation gives CASSQVLMGRKYNSPLHF.

For the CDR3, the DNA is TGTGCCAGCAGCTACGACAGGGGGAATGGCAAACTGTTTTTT. Amino acid sequence: CASSYDRGNGKLFF. J is TRBJ1-4 and V is TRBV7-2; TRBD1 matches 9 bases. The trim removed 4 bases at V and 11 bases at J, leaving 8 bases unmatched. Germline values: CDR1 SGHTA, CDR2 FQGNSA. The CDR3 extends over 14 amino acids.

This clonotype was seen many times. This sequence joins TRBV10-2 and TRBJ2-7, with D maybe TRBD1 (6 bases). Germline V CDR1 and CDR2: WSHSY, SAAADI. V was cut by 7 bases and J by 0 bases, with 7 bases left in between. CDR3 length: 12 amino acids. CDR3 amino acids: CASTDSSYEQYF. Written as DNA, the CDR3 is TGCGCCAGCACGGACAGCTCCTACGAGCAGTACTTC.

This clonotype was counted many times. The rearrangement uses TRBV27 and TRBJ2-7, with D possibly matching TRBD1 (6 bases). Germline CDR1 reads MNHEY; CDR2 reads SMNVEV (reference sequence). Trimming stripped 4 bases from V and 1 base from J, with 17 bases between. CDR3 length equals 16 residues. The DNA for the CDR3 is TGTGCCAGCAGTTACCGGACAGCCGAAAAATCCTACGAGCAGTACTTC. It is translated as CASSYRTAEKSYEQYF.

This clonotype was seen repeatedly, ten times or more. CDR3 DNA sequence: TGTGCCAGCTCACCCGAGAGGAGCTTGTACACCGGGGAGCTGTTTTTT. Translating gives CASSPERSLYTGELFF. The chain recombines TRBV18 with TRBJ2-2; no clear D. CDR1 KGHSH and CDR2 LQKENI come from the germline V gene. This CDR3 region has 16 residues. V was cut by 3 bases and J by 3 bases, with 14 bases left in between.

Comments on this clonotype: This likely stems from a read error, as it lies one base from a far larger clone. V and J are TRBV6-9 and TRBJ1-1; D ambiguous. Germline CDR1 reads MNHGY; CDR2 reads SVAAGI. CDR3 length equals 15 residues. Trimming pared 4 bases from V and 4 bases from J, leaving 16 bases between. The CDR3 coding sequence is TGTGCCAGCAGTTCCACGGGCCCCCCTCTCACTGAAGCTTTCTTT. Protein sequence: CASSSTGPPLTEAFF.

Ten or more counts support this clonotype. The chain uses TRBV7-6 and TRBJ2-5; D could derive from TRBD1 or TRBD2 (5 bases each). This CDR3 region has 15 residues. Deletions cut 1 base from V and 5 bases from J, with 14 bases between. Germline values: CDR1 SGHVS, CDR2 FNYEAQ. The CDR3 is CASSLGRVGTETQYF. The CDR3 DNA sequence: TGTGCCAGCAGCTTAGGGCGGGTAGGGACGGAGACCCAGTACTTC.

Regarding this clonotype: A far larger clone is just one base off, so this is likely a read error. The rearrangement uses TRBV6-5 and TRBJ1-2; the match to TRBD1 covers 10 bases. The CDR3 covers 19 residues. CDR1 is MNHEY and CDR2 is SVGAGI in the germline V gene. Unmatched junction bases numbered 28, after V lost 10 bases and J lost 8 bases. CDR3 nucleotides: TGTGCCACCACGGCTCGACAGGGGGCGGGTCCGGGTCAGGCGGGGGGCTACACCTTC. Translation: CATTARQGAGPGQAGGYTF.

V gene TRBV5-4 combines with J gene TRBJ1-4; tentative D call: TRBD1 (5 bases). Trimming took 1 base from V and 8 from J, leaving 9 bases between them. Germline V gene data show CDR1 as SGHNT and CDR2 as YYREEE (reference sequence). The CDR3 sequence is 13 residues long. This CDR3 reads CASSLQGIEKLFF. CDR3 sequence (DNA): TGTGCCAGCAGCTTGCAGGGTATCGAAAAACTGTTTTTT. Full variable domain (missing parts from reference TRBV5-4 and TRBJ1-4): ETGVTQSPTHLIKTRGQQVTLRCSSQSGHNTVSWYQQALGQGPQFIFQYYREEENGRGNFPPRFSGLQFPNYSSELNVNALELDDSALYLCASSLQGIEKLFFGSGTQLSVL.

This clonotype was counted at least ten times. This sequence joins TRBV6-1 and TRBJ2-1; unclear D gene. Trimming removed 6 bases from V and 8 bases from J, with 17 bases in between. CDR3 size: 14 residues. The germline gives CDR1 MNHNS, CDR2 SASEGT. CDR3 DNA: TGTGCCAGCAGCCCCCTGAGGTCTGGGGATGAGCAGTTCTTC. Translation: CASSPLRSGDEQFF.

The J gene is TRBJ1-2, the V gene TRBV19; D may be TRBD1 (5 bases). This CDR3 contains 12 residues. Germline assignment: CDR1 LNHDA and CDR2 SQIVND (reference sequence). Trimming shortened V by 3 bases and J by 9 bases, and 11 bases separated the two germline ends. The CDR3 reads CASSIAGHCYTF. The CDR3 DNA reads TGTGCCAGTAGTATCGCAGGACATTGCTACACCTTC.

This clonotype was detected many times. The V and J genes are TRBV20-1 and TRBJ2-5; 8 nucleotides match TRBD1. The CDR3 extends over 12 amino acids. Germline trimming cut 5 bases from V and 5 bases from J; bases unmatched to any gene: 4. Germline V gene lookup returns CDR1 DFQATT and CDR2 SNEGSKA (reference sequence). CDR3 sequence reads: CSAARGRETQYF. The DNA of the CDR3 is TGCAGTGCTGCCAGGGGGCGGGAGACCCAGTACTTC.

In its sample, this clonotype was seen many times. The chain uses TRBV11-2 and TRBJ2-1; D not certain. CDR3 length: 14 amino acids. Germline V gene lookup returns CDR1 SGHAT and CDR2 FQNNGV. V lost 2 bases and J 2 bases, leaving 7 bases between the germline ends. The CDR3 nucleotides read TGTGCCAGCAGCTTAAAGGGCACCTACAATGAGCAGTTCTTC. It translates to CASSLKGTYNEQFF.

Comment on this clonotype: Given a much more abundant clone one base away, this may be a read error. The missing conserved phenylalanine or tryptophan at the end of this CDR3 makes a read error likely. The chain combines TRBV6-2 or TRBV6-3 with TRBJ1-3, with D maybe TRBD1 (5 bases). The germline V gene encodes CDR1 MNHEY and CDR2 SVGEGT. Trimming removed 5 bases from V and 3 bases from J, with 14 bases in between. The CDR3 has 15 amino acids. For the CDR3, the DNA is TGTGCCAGCAGTCCCTCCGGGACGGGTGGAAACACCATATATTTG. The encoded protein is CASSPSGTGGNTIYL.

The CDR3 nucleotides are TGTGCCAGCAGTTCATCTGCCGACAGGCGCTATAACTATGGCTACACCTTC. This gives the protein CASSSSADRRYNYGYTF. The chain combines TRBV27 with TRBJ1-2; possible D gene TRBD1, 6 bases. V shed 4 bases and J shed 1 base, with 19 bases lying between them. In germline, CDR1 is MNHEY, CDR2 SMNVEV (reference sequence). The CDR3 runs 17 residues.

J is TRBJ2-5 and V is TRBV5-4; weak D call: TRBD2 (5 bases). V shed 0 bases and J shed 1 base, with 13 bases lying between them. The CDR3 consists of 16 residues. Looked up from germline, CDR1 is SGHNT and CDR2 is YYREEE (reference sequence). This chain's CDR3 is CASSLAGSGLQETQYF. As DNA, the CDR3 is TGTGCCAGCAGCTTGGCGGGGTCAGGCCTCCAAGAGACCCAGTACTTC.

This clonotype was counted ten times or more. This rearrangement joins TRBV19 to TRBJ2-3, with D perhaps TRBD1 or TRBD2 (5 bases each). This CDR3 is built from 16 residues. Trimming took off 4 bases at V and 6 bases at J, with 20 bases between the two ends. Germline V gene sequence: CDR1 LNHDA, CDR2 SQIVND (reference sequence). CDR3 coding DNA: TGTGCCAGTAGTAGCCCGGGGACGTTTCCAGGGGATACGCAGTATTTT. Amino acids: CASSSPGTFPGDTQYF.

This clonotype was seen once. V gene TRBV5-5 combines with J gene TRBJ1-2; 7 bases are shared with TRBD1. The CDR3 totals 16 residues. Germline-derived CDR1 and CDR2 are SGHKS and YYEKEE (reference sequence). V lost 0 bases to trimming and J lost 4 bases; unmatched junction nucleotides: 9. For the CDR3, the DNA is TGTGCCAGCAGCTTGGAAGTAGGGGGCTCCCTCTATGGCTACACCTTC. Protein sequence: CASSLEVGGSLYGYTF. Supplemented by reference TRBV5-5 and TRBJ1-2, the full variable domain reads DAGVTQSPTHLIKTRGQQVTLRCSPISGHKSVSWYQQVLGQGPQFIFQYYEKEERGRGNFPDRFSARQFPNYSSELNVNALLLGDSALYLCASSLEVGGSLYGYTFGSGTRLTVV.